This entry is about one T cell receptor (beta chain). Its target is not known. The data derive from a study of radiotherapy plus CTLA-4 blockade in lung cancer. Study details: Objective responses arose in approximately 17% of patients, and 25% to 35% experienced disease control.

Assay used: immunoSEQ multiplex PCR; TCRdb lists only in-frame clones, some missing. The sample has around 44,000 clones; 70% to 90% are singletons. Focal radiation plus CTLA-4 blockade with ipilimumab was given to patients with chemo-refractory metastatic non-small-cell lung cancer. Study conclusions and caveats: Following radiotherapy plus ipilimumab, tumor-derived TCR clones expanded in the blood. Early shifts in blood T cell clones, with interferon-beta, reportedly predicted response best.

The receptor's source is a human donor with non-small cell lung cancer that progressed on radiotherapy plus ipilimumab. Some clones in this sample may be carry-over from other donors' samples. Sequencing used peripheral blood, obtained from a patient treated with radiotherapy plus ipilimumab.

The CDR3 is CASRRGQGAYEQYF. The CDR3 nucleotides read TGTGCCAGCAGGCGGGGACAGGGGGCCTACGAGCAGTACTTC. This rearrangement joins TRBV27 to TRBJ2-7, with 11 bases aligning to TRBD1. The CDR3 is 14 residues long. The germline V gene has CDR1 MNHEY and CDR2 SMNVEV (reference sequence). J lost 2 bases, V lost 6 bases, and 3 bases had no gene match.